This T cell receptor (beta chain) was documented in a study of human T cells and chemical hapten exposure. Study in general: Once 0.01% DPC had been applied to the upper back by patch test, readings were taken at 6 days.

The CDR3 consists of 13 residues. CDR1 and CDR2 (germline): MNHNS, SASEGT. Trimming removed 0 bases at V and 7 bases at J, with 6 bases between. This clonotype was found a few times. As yet, its antigen is unknown. The time point here: patch test 1, 2 weeks after DPC sensitization. Stated treatment: therapeutic diphenylcyclopropenone sensitization with weekly scalp DPC. Venepuncture was done earlier than the placement of each patch test. Unfractionated whole blood served as the source for total RNA extraction. TCRdb itself ran the RACE reads through MiXCR, one entry per CDR3 protein. There are approximately 340,000 distinct CDR3 sequences in the sample; about 7% occur only once, and 8% to 9% lies in the top ten. Study-wide results and limits: With regard to DPC sensitization, TCRs above 1 in 1000 frequency did not change.

This TCR was recovered from a woman under 30 with alopecia areata. Some clones in this sample may be carry-over from other donors' samples. The material was whole blood, obtained in connection with sensitization to the hapten diphenylcyclopropenone (DPC). This chain links TRBV6-1 with TRBJ2-2; D remains ambiguous. This CDR3 reads CASSEAGRGELFF. As DNA, the CDR3 is TGTGCCAGCAGTGAAGCGGGTCGCGGGGAGCTGTTTTTT.